Only a few counts were recorded for the clone carrying this T cell receptor (beta chain). Its antigen is as yet unknown. The record originates from a study of shared clonotypes between healthy human individuals. Study-level information: Aged 18 to 49, the donors were a couple of women and three men. The plates for each donor numbered three CD4 naive, three CD4 memory, two CD8 naive and one CD8 memory. Whole-study findings and limits: Clonotype sharing across several donors was observed for around 5% of naive CD4 clonotypes. Richness estimates generally favored naive over memory subsets.

The ends were cut back, 0 bases at V and 9 bases at J, with 16 bases in the middle. This CDR3 contains 14 residues. From germline, CDR1 is SGDLS and CDR2 YYNGEE. Using immunoSEQ multiplex PCR, the repertoire was profiled, and TCRdb retains in-frame clones only, with some absent. The table shows 150,000 to 200,000 clones, with 85% to 95% occurring only once. The V gene is TRBV9, the J gene TRBJ2-7; TRBD1 might be the D (5 bases). Material: naive CD4+ T cells sorted from blood. Subset reported: CD45RA+ positively selected. This sequence was found in a woman aged 30 to 39 in good health. DNA for the CDR3: TGTGCCAGCAGCGTAGAAGGGGTTAGTCCGAGGCAGTACTTC. Amino acids: CASSVEGVSPRQYF.